What follows are 6 T cell receptor beta chains derived from one specimen sequenced in a study of T cells in Graves' hyperthyroidism and ophthalmopathy. Amplified TCR beta CDR3 regions derived from RNA transcripts. An initial round of RT-PCR targeting the TCR CDR3 relied on the HTBI primer set. TCRdb reprocessed the multiplex PCR reads with MiXCR, giving one entry per CDR3 protein. Among 250,000 to 300,000 distinct CDR3 sequences listed, more than 14% were seen once. The sample comprised blood. Source of these receptors: a woman in her forties with Graves' hyperthyroidism that later progressed to Graves' ophthalmopathy.

The sample holds many counts of this clonotype. This chain connects TRBV27 to TRBJ1-1; TRBD1 matches at 10 bases. The V gene end was trimmed by 3 bases and the J gene end by 5 bases; junction bases not matched to a gene: 9. Germline V lookup: CDR1 MNHEY, CDR2 SMNVEV (reference sequence). The CDR3 runs 16 residues. The CDR3 region has the DNA TGTGCCAGCAGTTTTGAGTTTGACAGGGGGCAGACTGAAGCTTTCTTT. It specifies CASSFEFDRGQTEAFF.

This clonotype was found many times. V and J are TRBV24-1 and TRBJ2-3; D ambiguous. CDR1 is KGHDR and CDR2 is SFDVKD in the germline V gene. CDR3 length equals 13 residues. V was trimmed by 1 base and J by 0 bases, leaving 1 base between them. This CDR3 is CATSDFSTDTQYF. CDR3 bases: TGTGCCACCAGTGATTTTAGCACAGATACGCAGTATTTT.

This sequence joins TRBV2 and TRBJ1-5; D remains unclear. Trimming left V 5 bases short and J 3 bases short, with 8 bases between. The CDR3 runs to 13 residues. Germline-derived CDR1 and CDR2 are SNHLY and FYNNEI. The CDR3 DNA reads as TGTGCCAGCAGTAATGGGCTCAATCAGCCCCAGCATTTT. Its translation: CASSNGLNQPQHF.

This clonotype was picked up many times. V usage is TRBV28 and J usage is TRBJ2-4; TRBD1 or TRBD2 may be the D gene (5 bases each). Per the germline V gene, CDR1 is MDHEN and CDR2 is SYDVKM. The CDR3 spans 15 residues. The ends were cut back, 3 bases at V and 5 bases at J, with 14 bases in the middle. CDR3 DNA sequence: TGTGCCAGCAGTTTTTGGGGACCAGGGCAAAACATTCAGTACTTC. Protein product: CASSFWGPGQNIQYF.

This clonotype was found many times. The chain employs TRBV20-1 and TRBJ2-5, with D tentatively TRBD2 (6 bases). The CDR3 runs 15 residues. Trimming took off 6 bases at V and 5 bases at J, with 22 bases between the two ends. Germline loops: CDR1 DFQATT, CDR2 SNEGSKA (reference sequence). The CDR3 DNA follows: TGCAGTGCACTCAGCCCAGAGACTAGTATTGAGACCCAGTACTTC. Translated: CSALSPETSIETQYF.

This clonotype has just a few counts. A read error may be the cause here, since a much bigger clone is one base away. This rearrangement joins TRBV27 to TRBJ2-3; D is undetermined. The CDR3 is 13 residues long. The germline gives CDR1 MNHEY, CDR2 SMNVEV (reference sequence). CDR3 nucleotides: TGTGCCGGCAGTTTAAGTGAAGCAGATACGCAGTATTTT. It is translated as CAGSLSEADTQYF.